The 25 T cell receptor beta chains below all came from one sample that was sequenced in a study of blood T cells in healthy people across ages. Combining a sample-barcoded 5' primer with a J-beta primer mix, a second PCR ran for about 7 to 11 cycles. A single record per CDR3 protein comes from TCRdb applying MiXCR to the 5' RACE reads. The sample holds hundreds of thousands of distinct CDR3 sequences, about 37% seen once. Specimen: blood. These receptors were taken from a man younger than 35 in good health.

J is TRBJ2-3 and V is TRBV6-6; D is perhaps TRBD1 or TRBD2 (6 bases each). The CDR3 totals 14 residues. CDR1 MNHNY and CDR2 SVGAGI come from the germline V gene (reference sequence). Trimming removed 7 bases from V and 5 bases from J, with 16 bases in between. In DNA form, the CDR3 reads TGTGCCAGCACTCAGAGGGGGGCAGGAGATACGCAGTATTTT. This encodes CASTQRGAGDTQYF.

This clonotype was observed once. A junction boundary mismatches the germline segment, possibly from a read error. This chain links TRBV24-1 with TRBJ2-3, with 7 bases aligning to TRBD1. Germline V gives CDR1 KGHDR, CDR2 SFDVKD. This CDR3 has 15 residues. The CDR3 reads CVTSDFTGGTDTQYF. Written as DNA, the CDR3 is TGTGTCACCAGTGATTTTACAGGGGGCACAGATACGCAGTATTTT.

This clonotype is a singleton in its sample. The CDR3 nucleotides read TGTGCCAGCAGTTATATACAACACCACCAGGGGGCGACGATCCAAGAGACCCAGTTCTTC. It yields the protein CASSYIQHHQGATIQETQFF. The chain uses TRBV6-5 and TRBJ2-5; 8 positions match TRBD1. The J call could be wrong; TRBJ2-1 is a better fit for the DNA end. Germline V gene data show CDR1 as MNHEY and CDR2 as SVGAGI. The CDR3 contains 20 residues.

This sequence joins TRBV29-1 and TRBJ2-4; no definite D call. The J call is in doubt because the DNA end fits TRBJ2-7 better. CDR1 is SQVTM, CDR2 ANQGSEA, per germline. The CDR3 has 10 residues. The CDR3 DNA follows: TGCAGCGCCCAAAACTACGAGCAGTACTTC. It codes for CSAQNYEQYF.

This chain joins TRBV20-1 and TRBJ2-2; D is uncertain. There are 14 residues in the CDR3. Germline values: CDR1 DFQATT, CDR2 SNEGSKA (reference sequence). The V gene lost 3 bases and the J gene lost 7 bases, with 15 bases spanning the gap. CDR3 nucleotide sequence: TGCAGTGCTAGCTCGGCAGCCTCGGGCGGGGAGCTGTTTTTT. This sequence encodes CSASSAASGGELFF.

This clonotype was seen more than once but under ten times. V is TRBV20-1 and J is TRBJ2-1, with 9 bases identical to TRBD2. Trimming cost V 3 bases and J 6 bases; bases outside gene matches: 9. Germline CDR1 is DFQATT and CDR2 is SNEGSKA (reference sequence). CDR3 length: 15 amino acids. The chain's CDR3 is CSARDKRGVLNEQFF. In nucleotides, the CDR3 is TGCAGTGCTAGGGACAAGCGGGGGGTGCTCAATGAGCAGTTCTTC.

This clonotype has a handful of counts. The chain employs TRBV14 and TRBJ2-1; D is possibly TRBD2 (5 bases). The CDR3 is 14 residues long. The V end lost 1 base, the J end lost 9 bases, and 13 bases lay between the germline ends. CDR1 is SGHDN and CDR2 is FVKESK in the germline V gene. The CDR3 DNA follows: TGTGCCAGCAGCCAAGTTTCGGGGTTAGGTGAGCAGTTCTTC. Translating gives CASSQVSGLGEQFF.

This chain connects TRBV7-9 to TRBJ2-1, with no clear D. With 7 bases removed from V and 0 bases from J, the gap between germline ends came to 22 bases. The CDR3 is 18 amino acids. The V gene's germline CDR1 is SEHNR and CDR2 FQNEAQ (reference sequence). The CDR3 nucleotides read TGTGCCAGCATCCCTAATGGGGAATCTATCGTCTCCTACAATGAGCAGTTCTTC. Translated, it gives CASIPNGESIVSYNEQFF.

The chain has TRBV10-3 and TRBJ2-1; 7 nucleotides match TRBD1. The CDR3 spans 16 residues. The trim removed 4 bases at V and 0 bases at J, leaving 6 bases unmatched. Germline lookup yields CDR1 ENHRY and CDR2 SYGVKD. The CDR3 nucleotides are TGTGCCATCAGTGTCGTACAGGGGACCTCCTACAATGAGCAGTTCTTC. Translation: CAISVVQGTSYNEQFF.

The rearrangement joins TRBV20-1 to TRBJ2-1, with D possibly TRBD1 on 5 matching bases. The end of the DNA aligns better with TRBJ2-7, so the J call may be wrong. Germline V gene sequence: CDR1 DFQATT, CDR2 SNEGSKA (reference sequence). The CDR3 covers 13 residues. This CDR3 is CSARAAGRNEQYF. The CDR3 DNA is TGCAGTGCTAGAGCGGCAGGGCGGAATGAGCAGTACTTC.

This clonotype was counted a single time. The junction departs from the called germline gene at one end, perhaps through a read error. This chain uses TRBV7-2 with TRBJ1-6; 8 bases are shared with TRBD1. Germline assignment: CDR1 SGHTA and CDR2 FQGNSA. This CDR3 is 15 amino acids long. The CDR3 region is CVSSFRTGRDSPLHF. DNA of the CDR3: TGTGTCAGCAGCTTCCGGACAGGGCGTGATTCACCCCTCCACTTT.

This clonotype was counted at least ten times. V is TRBV18 and J is TRBJ2-1; TRBD2 agrees at 11 bases. V shed 5 bases and J 5 bases; nucleotides not matched to a gene: 8. Germline V gives CDR1 KGHSH, CDR2 LQKENI. The CDR3 contains 16 residues. CDR3 protein: CASSDGLAGGNNEQFF. CDR3 in DNA: TGTGCCAGCTCAGACGGGCTAGCGGGGGGCAACAATGAGCAGTTCTTC.

This clonotype was seen more than once but under ten times. This sequence joins TRBV12-3 or TRBV12-4 and TRBJ2-3; 9 bases are shared with TRBD1. V gave up 5 bases and J gave up 2 bases; unmatched junction bases: 17. The CDR3 covers 19 residues. Here the CDR3 reads CASSHATTRTGVFTDTQYF. The DNA of the CDR3 is TGTGCCAGCAGTCACGCCACGACTCGGACAGGGGTCTTCACAGATACGCAGTATTTT.

The chain carries TRBV20-1 and TRBJ2-3; the match to TRBD2 covers 11 bases. V lost 3 bases and J lost 2; bases outside the gene matches: 4. The CDR3 is 15 residues long. Per the germline V gene, CDR1 is DFQATT and CDR2 is SNEGSKA (reference sequence). In DNA form, the CDR3 reads TGCAGTGCTAGCCCACTAGCGGGGGACACAGATACGCAGTATTTT. It yields the protein CSASPLAGDTDTQYF.

There are a few counts of this clonotype. The chain links TRBV12-3 or TRBV12-4 to TRBJ2-3; no definite D call. With 6 bases removed from V and 7 bases from J, the gap between germline ends came to 5 bases. The CDR3 covers 10 residues. CDR3 in DNA: TGTGCCAGCAGCCAATATACGCAGTATTTT. Its translation: CASSQYTQYF.

At least ten counts were recorded for this clonotype. The chain has TRBV25-1 and TRBJ2-1; D gene ambiguous. This CDR3 has 13 residues. Trimming cost V 8 bases and J 6 bases, with 14 bases left between them. Germline CDR1 MGHDK, CDR2 SYGVNS. This CDR3 is CASPRLGSNEQFF. In DNA form, the CDR3 reads TGTGCCAGCCCTCGCCTTGGGTCCAATGAGCAGTTCTTC. Looking up the rest from reference TRBV25-1 and TRBJ2-1 gives the full variable domain: EADIYQTPRYLVIGTGKKITLECSQTMGHDKMYWYQQDPGMELHLIHYSYGVNSTEKGDLSSESTVSRIRTEHFPLTLESARPSHTSQYLCASPRLGSNEQFFGPGTRLTVL.

This clonotype was observed a handful of times. The J gene is TRBJ1-1, the V gene TRBV4-1; a possible D gene is TRBD1 (5 bases). V was clipped by 1 base and J by 6 bases, with 12 bases between them. The germline V gene has CDR1 MGHRA and CDR2 YSYEKL. This CDR3 has 14 residues. The CDR3 loop is CASSQVGQASEAFF. In DNA form, the CDR3 reads TGCGCCAGCAGCCAAGTTGGACAAGCTTCTGAAGCTTTCTTT.

The rearrangement joins TRBV20-1 to TRBJ1-6, with unresolved D. The CDR3 has 16 residues. Trimming removed 4 bases from V and 4 bases from J, with 17 bases in between. The germline V gene has CDR1 DFQATT and CDR2 SNEGSKA (reference sequence). The CDR3 sequence is CSATPLSLSYNSPLHF. In DNA, the CDR3 is TGCAGTGCTACCCCCCTTAGCCTTTCGTATAATTCACCCCTCCACTTT.

On this clonotype: A read error may account for a junction end that differs from germline. This chain links TRBV20-1 with TRBJ2-1; D is ambiguous. Germline assignment: CDR1 DFQATT and CDR2 SNEGSKA (reference sequence). This CDR3 is built from 13 residues. CDR3 region: CSAREARWNGQFF. In DNA form, the CDR3 reads TGCAGTGCTAGAGAAGCTAGGTGGAATGGGCAGTTCTTC.

About this clonotype: At one end the junction does not follow the germline gene, possibly because of a read error. V usage is TRBV4-3 and J usage is TRBJ2-7; D unresolved. The end of the DNA fits TRBJ2-5 better, so the J call may be wrong. Germline CDR1 is LGHNA and CDR2 is YSLEER. The CDR3 totals 13 residues. CDR3 residues: CAISRQLSETQYF. The CDR3 DNA reads as TGCGCCATCAGCCGCCAACTGAGCGAGACCCAGTACTTC.

This chain uses TRBV14 with TRBJ1-1; 8 nucleotides agree with TRBD1. Germline CDR1 SGHDN, CDR2 FVKESK. The CDR3 loop spans 17 amino acids. Germline trimming cut 1 base from V and 5 bases from J; bases unmatched to any gene: 12. The CDR3 region has the DNA TGTGCCAGCAGCCAAGGCAAGCCCGGACAGGGAAGTACTGAAGCTTTCTTT. This sequence encodes CASSQGKPGQGSTEAFF.

In the case of this clonotype: A much larger clone lies one base from this, so it may be a read error. The J gene is TRBJ2-3, the V gene TRBV14; a possible D gene is TRBD1 (6 bases). The CDR3 extends over 13 amino acids. Per the germline V gene, CDR1 is SGHDN and CDR2 is FVKESK. DNA of the CDR3: TGTGCCGGCAGCCCCACAGGGTCAGATACGCAGTATTTT. It yields the protein CAGSPTGSDTQYF. The full variable domain, in which reference TRBV14 and TRBJ2-3 provide the parts outside the CDR3, is EAGVTQFPSHSVIEKGQTVTLRCDPISGHDNLYWYRRVMGKEIKFLLHFVKESKQDESGMPNNRFLAERTGGTYSTLKVQPAELEDSGVYFCAGSPTGSDTQYFGPGTRLTVL.

V usage is TRBV6-5 and J usage is TRBJ2-7; D perhaps matches TRBD1 (5 bases). This CDR3 comprises 15 residues. Germline V gene data show CDR1 as MNHEY and CDR2 as SVGAGI. V lost 2 bases to trimming and J lost 3 bases, with 14 bases between them. CDR3 region: CASSYKGIPNYEQYF. Here the CDR3 DNA reads TGTGCCAGCAGTTACAAGGGGATCCCAAACTACGAGCAGTACTTC.

Remarks on this clonotype: This may come from a read error, since a much larger clone is one base off. V gene TRBV12-3 or TRBV12-4 combines with J gene TRBJ1-5, with D possibly TRBD1 on 5 matching bases. This CDR3 comprises 15 residues. V lost 3 bases and J lost 6, with 15 bases in between. The CDR3: CASSFNGAASQPQHF. The CDR3 DNA is TGTGCCAGCAGTTTCAATGGGGCAGCTTCTCAGCCCCAGCATTTT.

The genes are TRBV12-3 or TRBV12-4 and TRBJ1-6, with D perhaps matching TRBD1 (6 bases). The CDR3 is made up of 16 amino acids. V was clipped by 5 bases and J by 9 bases, with 20 bases between them. The CDR3: CASSMDRATLGSPLHF. The CDR3 nucleotides are TGTGCCAGCAGTATGGACAGAGCGACCCTAGGTTCACCCCTCCACTTT.